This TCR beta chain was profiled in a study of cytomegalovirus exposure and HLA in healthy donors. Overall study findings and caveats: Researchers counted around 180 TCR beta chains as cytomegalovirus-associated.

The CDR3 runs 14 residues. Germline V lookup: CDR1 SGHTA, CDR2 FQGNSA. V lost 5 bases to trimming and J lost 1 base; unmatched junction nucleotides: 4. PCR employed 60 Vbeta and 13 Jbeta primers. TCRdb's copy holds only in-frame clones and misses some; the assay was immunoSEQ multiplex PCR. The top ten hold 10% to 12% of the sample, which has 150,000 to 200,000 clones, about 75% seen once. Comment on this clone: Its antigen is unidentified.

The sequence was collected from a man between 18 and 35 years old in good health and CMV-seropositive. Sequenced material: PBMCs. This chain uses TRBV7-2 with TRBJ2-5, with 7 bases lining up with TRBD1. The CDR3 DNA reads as TGTGCCAGCAGCGAGGGACAGATCCAAGAGACCCAGTACTTC. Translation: CASSEGQIQETQYF.